The rows below give T cell receptor beta chains drawn from one sample of a study of neurological immune-mediated disorders. From the 5' RACE reads, TCRdb called clonotypes with MiXCR, one entry per CDR3 protein. This table has more than 13,000 distinct CDR3 sequences, 10% appearing once. Sample: PBMCs. Source of these receptors: a woman in her forties in good health. CDR3s include the opening cysteine and the closing phenylalanine or tryptophan. Each record gives: clone size, J gene, V gene, D gene, CDR3 protein, CDR3 DNA. A D gene is named only where the DNA matches it firmly. Clone size is shown for a subset of rows, as once, few, many or a class of expanded clone.

>many|TRBJ1-2|TRBV3-1|TRBD1
CASSQETGTNYGYTF
TGTGCCAGCAGCCAAGAGACAGGGACCAACTATGGCTACACCTTC
>many|TRBJ1-1|TRBV5-5|.
CASSLHTANTEAFF
TGTGCCAGCAGCTTGCACACCGCGAACACTGAAGCTTTCTTT
>many|TRBJ2-1|TRBV29-1|TRBD1
CSVRTGAHNEQFF
TGCAGCGTCCGGACAGGGGCCCACAATGAGCAGTTCTTC
>many|TRBJ1-1|TRBV7-9|.
CASSSLRVQTNTEAFF
TGTGCCAGCAGCTCACTAAGGGTTCAGACCAACACTGAAGCTTTCTTT
>many|TRBJ2-7|TRBV2|.
CASRNHMTGTHEQYF
TGTGCCAGCAGAAACCATATGACAGGAACTCACGAGCAGTACTTC
>many|TRBJ2-7|TRBV7-2|.
CASSSIAGYEQYF
TGTGCCAGCAGCTCTATTGCGGGGTACGAGCAGTACTTC
>.|TRBJ2-1|TRBV29-1|.
CSVKTGAYFEQFF
TGCAGCGTTAAGACGGGAGCGTACTTTGAGCAGTTCTTC
>few|TRBJ1-5|TRBV2|TRBD1
CAGSDRGGNQPQHF
TGTGCCGGATCCGACAGGGGGGGTAATCAGCCCCAGCATTTT
>many|TRBJ2-2|TRBV5-1|TRBD1
CASSNRGPGELFF
TGCGCCAGCAGTAACAGGGGACCCGGGGAGCTGTTTTTT
>many|TRBJ2-7|TRBV7-8|TRBD1
CASSVRDRGREQYF
TGTGCCAGCAGCGTCCGGGACAGGGGGAGAGAGCAGTACTTC
>many|TRBJ2-5|TRBV5-1|.
CASSLTVDETQYF
TGCGCCAGCAGCTTGACTGTTGACGAGACCCAGTACTTC
>many|TRBJ2-5|TRBV6-5|.
CASSLRRGKGETQYF
TGTGCCAGCAGCCTTAGAAGGGGGAAAGGGGAGACCCAGTACTTC
>many|TRBJ2-5|TRBV4-1|.
CASSQGRGEETQYF
TGCGCCAGCAGCCAAGGCAGGGGGGAAGAGACCCAGTACTTC
>few|TRBJ2-2|TRBV12-3/TRBV12-4|TRBD2
CASSPGGGVGTGELFF
TGTGCCAGCAGTCCCGGGGGGGGGGTCGGCACCGGGGAGCTGTTTTTT
>many|TRBJ2-7|TRBV5-1|TRBD2
CASSPEVGLAGGNSYEQYF
TGCGCCAGCAGCCCGGAGGTAGGGCTAGCGGGAGGTAACTCCTACGAGCAGTACTTC
>many|TRBJ1-6|TRBV18|.
CASSGQQNSPLHF
TGTGCCAGCTCAGGACAGCAAAATTCACCCCTCCACTTT
>many|TRBJ1-1|TRBV5-6|.
CASSLGWGRAEQGGTEAFF
TGTGCCAGCAGCTTGGGGTGGGGGCGCGCGGAACAGGGAGGGACTGAAGCTTTCTTT
>many|TRBJ2-3|TRBV20-1|.
CSARDPGLEDTQYF
TGCAGTGCTAGAGATCCGGGGCTTGAAGATACGCAGTATTTT
>many|TRBJ2-5|TRBV7-3|TRBD1
CASSLDRGETQYF
TGTGCCAGCAGCTTGGACAGGGGAGAGACCCAGTACTTC
>many|TRBJ2-5|TRBV7-2|.
CASSLGTLEGGKYF
TGTGCCAGCAGCTTAGGCACCCTTGAAGGGGGGAAGTACTTC